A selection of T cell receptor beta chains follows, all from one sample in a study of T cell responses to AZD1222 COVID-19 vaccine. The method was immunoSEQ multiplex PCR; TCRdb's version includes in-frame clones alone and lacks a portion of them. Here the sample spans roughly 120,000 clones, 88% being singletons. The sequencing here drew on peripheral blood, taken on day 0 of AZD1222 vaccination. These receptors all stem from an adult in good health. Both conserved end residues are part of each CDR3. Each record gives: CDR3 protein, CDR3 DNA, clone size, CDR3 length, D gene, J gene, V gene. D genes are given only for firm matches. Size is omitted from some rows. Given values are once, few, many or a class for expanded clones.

CDR3: CASSPITGNQPQHF; DNA: TGTGCCAGCAGTCCCATAACAGGTAATCAGCCCCAGCATTTT; size: .; length: 14; D: .; J: TRBJ1-5; V: TRBV6-2/TRBV6-3
CDR3: CASSEAGRGPNEKLFF; DNA: TGTGCCAGCAGTGAAGCAGGGCGGGGGCCTAATGAAAAACTGTTTTTT; size: .; length: 16; D: .; J: TRBJ1-4; V: TRBV25-1
CDR3: CASSFNRGGGNTEAFF; DNA: TGTGCCAGCAGCTTTAACAGGGGAGGAGGGAACACTGAAGCTTTCTTT; size: .; length: 16; D: TRBD1; J: TRBJ1-1; V: TRBV5-4
CDR3: CASSVEVLAAKNTGELFF; DNA: TGTGCCAGCAGCGTAGAAGTACTAGCGGCTAAGAACACCGGGGAGCTGTTTTTT; size: .; length: 18; D: TRBD2; J: TRBJ2-2; V: TRBV9
CDR3: CASSQVNLGTYTF; DNA: TGTGCCAGCAGCCAAGTAAACCTTGGGACTTACACCTTC; size: .; length: 13; D: .; J: TRBJ1-2; V: TRBV3-1/TRBV3-2
CDR3: CASSLEYASRDEQFF; DNA: TGTGCCAGCAGCTTAGAATATGCTAGCCGGGATGAGCAGTTCTTC; size: .; length: 15; D: .; J: TRBJ2-1; V: TRBV7-8
CDR3: CASSQDFGGVETQYF; DNA: TGTGCCAGCAGCCAAGATTTTGGAGGGGTGGAGACCCAGTACTTC; size: .; length: 15; D: .; J: TRBJ2-5; V: TRBV3-1/TRBV3-2
CDR3: CATSDPGQGVYGYTF; DNA: TGTGCCACCAGTGATCCTGGACAGGGTGTCTATGGCTACACCTTC; size: .; length: 15; D: TRBD1; J: TRBJ1-2; V: TRBV24-1
CDR3: CASRTSGQIFSGNTIYF; DNA: TGTGCCAGCAGGACCTCGGGACAGATATTCTCTGGAAACACCATATATTTT; size: .; length: 17; D: TRBD1; J: TRBJ1-3; V: TRBV7-9
CDR3: CASSHQGLWYGYTF; DNA: TGCGCCAGCAGCCACCAGGGTCTATGGTATGGCTACACCTTC; size: .; length: 14; D: .; J: TRBJ1-2; V: TRBV4-1
CDR3: CASRRQGNTEAFF; DNA: TGTGCCAGCAGACGCCAGGGGAACACTGAAGCTTTCTTT; size: .; length: 13; D: .; J: TRBJ1-1; V: TRBV7-9
CDR3: CASSLGQPQHF; DNA: TGTGCCAGCAGCTTGGGTCAGCCCCAGCATTTT; size: .; length: 11; D: .; J: TRBJ1-5; V: TRBV5-8
CDR3: CASSSGTGLGYTF; DNA: TGTGCCAGCAGTTCCGGGACAGGGCTTGGCTACACCTTC; size: .; length: 13; D: TRBD1; J: TRBJ1-2; V: TRBV27
CDR3: CASSPGRSPGANVLTF; DNA: TGCGCCAGCAGCCCTGGCCGGTCCCCTGGGGCCAACGTCCTGACTTTC; size: .; length: 16; D: .; J: TRBJ2-6; V: TRBV4-1
CDR3: CASSFAAGASGNTIYF; DNA: TGTGCCAGCAGCTTCGCCGCTGGCGCTTCTGGAAACACCATATATTTT; size: .; length: 16; D: .; J: TRBJ1-3; V: TRBV6-6
CDR3: CASSLVAGGEQFF; DNA: TGTGCCAGCAGCTTGGTAGCGGGAGGGGAGCAGTTCTTC; size: once; length: 13; D: TRBD2; J: TRBJ2-1; V: TRBV7-2
CDR3: CASSPREGDEKLFF; DNA: TGTGCCAGCAGTCCCAGGGAGGGCGATGAAAAACTGTTTTTT; size: .; length: 14; D: .; J: TRBJ1-4; V: TRBV28
CDR3: CASSQELAGPYNEQFF; DNA: TGCGCCAGCAGCCAAGAACTAGCGGGGCCCTACAATGAGCAGTTCTTC; size: .; length: 16; D: TRBD2; J: TRBJ2-1; V: TRBV4-3
CDR3: CATSRDVGWLAGKYNEQFF; DNA: TGTGCCACCAGCAGAGATGTTGGTTGGCTAGCGGGAAAATACAATGAGCAGTTCTTC; size: .; length: 19; D: TRBD2; J: TRBJ2-1; V: TRBV15
CDR3: CASSLEGRTNEKLFF; DNA: TGTGCCAGCTCTCTGGAGGGCCGAACCAATGAAAAACTGTTTTTT; size: .; length: 15; D: .; J: TRBJ1-4; V: TRBV27
CDR3: CSVEESGGNQPQHF; DNA: TGCAGCGTTGAAGAATCAGGCGGAAATCAGCCCCAGCATTTT; size: .; length: 14; D: .; J: TRBJ1-5; V: TRBV29-1
CDR3: CASSQVATGRSGNTIYF; DNA: TGCGCCAGCAGCCAAGTAGCTACAGGGAGGTCGGGAAACACCATATATTTT; size: once; length: 17; D: .; J: TRBJ1-3; V: TRBV4-3
CDR3: CASSYFGRGGDTQYF; DNA: TGTGCCAGCAGTTATTTTGGGCGGGGAGGAGATACGCAGTATTTT; size: .; length: 15; D: .; J: TRBJ2-3; V: TRBV6-2/TRBV6-3
CDR3: CASSSRTGGDYNEQFF; DNA: TGTGCCAGCAGTTCAAGGACAGGGGGGGATTACAATGAGCAGTTCTTC; size: once; length: 16; D: TRBD1; J: TRBJ2-1; V: TRBV28
CDR3: CASSTTGTGGNTIYF; DNA: TGTGCCAGCAGTACCACCGGGACAGGCGGAAACACCATATATTTT; size: .; length: 15; D: TRBD1; J: TRBJ1-3; V: TRBV28
CDR3: CASSPRLANAEAFF; DNA: TGTGCCAGCAGTCCCCGGTTAGCGAACGCTGAAGCTTTCTTT; size: .; length: 14; D: .; J: TRBJ1-1; V: TRBV27
CDR3: CASSPTTQSEAFF; DNA: TGTGCCAGCTCACCGACTACACAGAGTGAAGCTTTCTTT; size: .; length: 13; D: .; J: TRBJ1-1; V: TRBV11-1
CDR3: CASKTGNYGYTF; DNA: TGTGCCAGCAAGACAGGGAACTATGGCTACACCTTC; size: .; length: 12; D: TRBD1; J: TRBJ1-2; V: TRBV6-6
CDR3: CASSPTAMNTEAFF; DNA: TGTGCCAGCAGCCCGACAGCTATGAACACTGAAGCTTTCTTT; size: .; length: 14; D: .; J: TRBJ1-1; V: TRBV27
CDR3: CSAGAQGPFEQYF; DNA: TGCAGCGCTGGGGCCCAGGGCCCCTTCGAGCAGTACTTC; size: .; length: 13; D: .; J: TRBJ2-7; V: TRBV29-1
CDR3: CASSADVGGNTEAFF; DNA: TGTGCCAGCAGCGCCGACGTGGGGGGTAACACTGAAGCTTTCTTT; size: .; length: 15; D: .; J: TRBJ1-1; V: TRBV9
CDR3: CASSVESTGGSDLEKNIQYF; DNA: TGTGCCAGCAGCGTAGAATCGACAGGGGGATCTGATTTGGAAAAAAACATTCAGTACTTC; size: .; length: 20; D: TRBD1; J: TRBJ2-4; V: TRBV9
CDR3: CASSSGTGNPYSGNTIYF; DNA: TGTGCCAGCAGCTCCGGGACAGGGAACCCCTACTCTGGAAACACCATATATTTT; size: .; length: 18; D: TRBD1; J: TRBJ1-3; V: TRBV14
CDR3: CASSTTGVAGGRNEQFF; DNA: TGTGCCAGCAGTACTACAGGGGTGGCGGGGGGGCGTAATGAGCAGTTCTTC; size: once; length: 17; D: TRBD2; J: TRBJ2-1; V: TRBV7-2
CDR3: CSVEGSSIEGYTF; DNA: TGCAGCGTCGAAGGGTCTTCCATTGAGGGCTACACCTTC; size: .; length: 13; D: .; J: TRBJ1-2; V: TRBV29-1
CDR3: CASSKGGIRGWPYEQYF; DNA: TGTGCCAGCAGCAAAGGCGGGATTCGGGGGTGGCCCTACGAGCAGTACTTC; size: .; length: 17; D: .; J: TRBJ2-7; V: TRBV21-1
CDR3: CASTGVGQPQHF; DNA: TGTGCCAGCACCGGGGTTGGGCAGCCCCAGCATTTT; size: .; length: 12; D: .; J: TRBJ1-5; V: TRBV2
CDR3: CASSFQGLGNYGYTF; DNA: TGTGCCAGCAGCTTCCAGGGCCTGGGGAACTATGGCTACACCTTC; size: .; length: 15; D: .; J: TRBJ1-2; V: TRBV13
CDR3: CASSLEGQRNEKLFF; DNA: TGCGCCAGCAGCTTGGAGGGACAGAGAAATGAAAAACTGTTTTTT; size: .; length: 15; D: TRBD1; J: TRBJ1-4; V: TRBV5-1
CDR3: CASSLVVGGRPTDTQYF; DNA: TGTGCCAGCAGCTTAGTGGTCGGCGGGAGGCCGACAGATACGCAGTATTTT; size: once; length: 17; D: TRBD2; J: TRBJ2-3; V: TRBV7-8
CDR3: CASSPEINPGYTF; DNA: TGTGCCAGCAGCCCCGAGATAAACCCGGGCTACACCTTC; size: .; length: 13; D: .; J: TRBJ1-2; V: TRBV14